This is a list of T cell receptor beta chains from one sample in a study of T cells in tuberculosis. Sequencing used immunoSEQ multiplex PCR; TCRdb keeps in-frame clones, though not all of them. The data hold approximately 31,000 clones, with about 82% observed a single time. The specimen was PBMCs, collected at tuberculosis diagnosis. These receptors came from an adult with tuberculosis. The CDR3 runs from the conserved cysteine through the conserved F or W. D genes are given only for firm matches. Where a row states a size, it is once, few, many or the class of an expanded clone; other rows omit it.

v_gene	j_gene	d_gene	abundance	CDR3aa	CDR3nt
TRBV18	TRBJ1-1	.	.	CASSPPGVTEAFF	TGTGCCAGCTCACCTCCGGGGGTGACTGAAGCTTTCTTT
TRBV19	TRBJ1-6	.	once	CASSIGGSPLHF	TGTGCCAGTAGTATCGGGGGGTCACCCCTCCACTTT
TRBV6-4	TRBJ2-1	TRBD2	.	CASSDSPGTTDEQFF	TGTGCCAGCAGTGACTCCCCCGGGACTACGGATGAGCAGTTCTTC
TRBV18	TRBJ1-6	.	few	CASSPTDDNSPLHF	TGTGCCAGCTCACCGACAGACGATAATTCACCCCTCCACTTT
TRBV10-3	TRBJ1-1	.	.	CAISDREVTEAFF	TGTGCCATCAGTGATCGTGAGGTCACTGAAGCTTTCTTT
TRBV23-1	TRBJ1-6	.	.	CASSQSLRSYNSPLHF	TGCGCCAGCAGTCAATCTCTCCGGTCCTATAATTCACCCCTCCACTTT
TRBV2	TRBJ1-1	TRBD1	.	CADHRGLNTEAFF	TGTGCCGACCACAGGGGGTTGAACACTGAAGCTTTCTTT
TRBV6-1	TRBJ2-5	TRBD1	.	CASSRDRDETQYF	TGTGCCAGCAGTAGGGACAGGGACGAGACCCAGTACTTC
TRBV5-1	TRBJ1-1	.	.	CASKTLTGATEAFF	TGCGCCAGCAAAACCTTAACAGGAGCCACTGAAGCTTTCTTT
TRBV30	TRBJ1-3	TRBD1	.	CAGNQGQSNTIYF	TGTGCCGGGAACCAGGGACAGTCAAACACCATATATTTT
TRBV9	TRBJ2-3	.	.	CASSPQHGTDTQYF	TGTGCCAGCAGCCCTCAACACGGCACAGATACGCAGTATTTT
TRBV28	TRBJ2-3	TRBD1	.	CASGGQGGTDTQYF	TGTGCCAGCGGGGGACAGGGGGGAACAGATACGCAGTATTTT
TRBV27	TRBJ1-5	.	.	CASSFRRDKGEGQPQHF	TGTGCCAGCAGTTTCCGCCGGGACAAGGGAGAGGGACAGCCCCAGCATTTT
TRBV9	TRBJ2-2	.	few	CASSVEAGRTGELFF	TGTGCCAGCAGCGTAGAGGCGGGAAGGACCGGGGAGCTGTTTTTT
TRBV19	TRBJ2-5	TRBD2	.	CATSRSRTSGEETQYF	TGTGCCACCTCCCGATCCAGGACTAGCGGGGAAGAGACCCAGTACTTC
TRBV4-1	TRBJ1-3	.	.	CASSQGITGPGNTIYF	TGCGCCAGCAGCCAAGGTATAACAGGACCTGGAAACACCATATATTTT
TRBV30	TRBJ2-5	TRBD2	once	CAWERGEETQYF	TGTGCCTGGGAACGGGGGGAAGAGACCCAGTACTTC
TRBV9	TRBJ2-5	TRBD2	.	CASSVLGTSGSETQYF	TGTGCCAGCAGCGTACTCGGAACTAGCGGGAGTGAGACCCAGTACTTC
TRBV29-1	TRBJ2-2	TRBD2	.	CSVGEWGGTGELFF	TGCAGCGTTGGGGAGTGGGGGGGCACCGGGGAGCTGTTTTTT
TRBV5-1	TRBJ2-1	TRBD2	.	CASSPGLAGERISYNEQFF	TGCGCCAGCAGCCCTGGACTAGCGGGAGAGAGGATCTCCTACAATGAGCAGTTCTTC
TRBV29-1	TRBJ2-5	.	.	CSVLGGETQYF	TGCAGCGTTTTAGGGGGAGAGACCCAGTACTTC
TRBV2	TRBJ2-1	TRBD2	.	CASSEVGSGGLGDEQFF	TGTGCCAGCAGTGAAGTAGGTAGCGGGGGCCTGGGGGATGAGCAGTTCTTC
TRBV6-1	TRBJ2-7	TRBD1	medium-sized	CASSEGTGVGYEQYF	TGTGCCAGCAGTGAAGGGACAGGGGTTGGGTACGAGCAGTACTTC
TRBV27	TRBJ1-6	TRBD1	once	CASSSRTGDFNGNSPLHF	TGTGCCAGCAGCTCGCGGACAGGGGATTTTAACGGAAATTCACCCCTCCACTTT
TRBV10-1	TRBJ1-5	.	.	CASSERDKAPSNQPQHF	TGCGCCAGCAGTGAGAGGGACAAGGCCCCTAGCAATCAGCCCCAGCATTTT
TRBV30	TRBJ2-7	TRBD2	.	CAWSGGLAGGSQYF	TGTGCCTGGAGTGGGGGACTAGCGGGAGGGAGCCAGTACTTC
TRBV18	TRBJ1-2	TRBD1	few	CASSPSRGIEGYTF	TGTGCCAGCTCACCAAGCAGGGGGATCGAGGGCTACACCTTC
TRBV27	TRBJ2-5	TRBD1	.	CASMLTGQGIQETQYF	TGTGCCAGCATGTTGACGGGACAGGGTATCCAAGAGACCCAGTACTTC
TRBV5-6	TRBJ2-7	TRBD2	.	CASSLPPLSGVQVEEYF	TGTGCCAGCAGCTTGCCGCCCTTGAGCGGGGTGCAGGTCGAGGAGTACTTC
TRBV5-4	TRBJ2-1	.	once	CASSLYSGDEQFF	TGTGCCAGCAGCTTGTACTCGGGAGATGAGCAGTTCTTC
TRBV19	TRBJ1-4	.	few	CASSKNRASTNEKLFF	TGTGCCAGTAGTAAGAACAGGGCCTCAACTAATGAAAAACTGTTTTTT
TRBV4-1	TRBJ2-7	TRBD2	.	CASSQKRGGTYEQYF	TGCGCCAGCAGCCAGAAGCGGGGGGGGACCTACGAGCAGTACTTC
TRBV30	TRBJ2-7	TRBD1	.	CAYRDRVFYEQYF	TGTGCCTATCGGGACAGGGTTTTTTACGAGCAGTACTTC
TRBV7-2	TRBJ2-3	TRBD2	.	CASSFRLAGTDTQYF	TGTGCCAGCAGCTTTCGCCTAGCGGGCACAGATACGCAGTATTTT
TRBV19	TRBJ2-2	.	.	CASSPRWTGELFF	TGTGCCAGTAGCCCCAGGTGGACCGGGGAGCTGTTTTTT
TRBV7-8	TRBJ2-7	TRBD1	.	CASSFGTGGPYEQYF	TGTGCCAGCAGCTTTGGGACAGGGGGTCCCTACGAGCAGTACTTC
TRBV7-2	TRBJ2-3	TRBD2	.	CASSPWTRVQYF	TGTGCCAGCAGCCCCTGGACTAGAGTGCAGTATTTT
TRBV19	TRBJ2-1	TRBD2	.	CASSITVAGGVGSYNEQFF	TGTGCCAGTAGTATAACGGTAGCGGGAGGGGTAGGCTCCTACAATGAGCAGTTCTTC
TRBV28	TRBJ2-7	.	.	CASSPLEGQGKYEQYF	TGTGCCAGCAGCCCCTTAGAAGGTCAGGGCAAATACGAGCAGTACTTC
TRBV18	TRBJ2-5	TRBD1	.	CASSARQGSSNQETQYF	TGTGCCAGCTCAGCAAGACAGGGCTCGAGTAACCAAGAGACCCAGTACTTC
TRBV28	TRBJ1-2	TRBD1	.	CASRIPSTGGYGYTF	TGTGCCAGCAGGATACCATCGACAGGGGGCTATGGCTACACCTTC
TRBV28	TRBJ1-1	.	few	CASSFAGRGTEAFF	TGTGCCAGCAGTTTCGCAGGGCGGGGCACTGAAGCTTTCTTT
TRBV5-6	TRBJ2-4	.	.	CASSFFPRTPENIQYF	TGTGCCAGCAGCTTTTTTCCCCGGACACCTGAAAACATTCAGTACTTC
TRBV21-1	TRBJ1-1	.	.	CASSTKTARPEAFF	TGTGCCAGCAGTACGAAGACAGCTCGACCTGAAGCTTTCTTT
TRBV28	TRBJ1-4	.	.	CASLSPQGGNEKLFF	TGTGCCAGTCTTTCGCCTCAGGGAGGAAATGAAAAACTGTTTTTT
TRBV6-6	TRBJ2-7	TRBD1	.	CASTPRGTGKREQYF	TGTGCCAGCACCCCTCGGGGGACAGGGAAACGGGAGCAGTACTTC
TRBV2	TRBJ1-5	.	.	CASSRGGMAQPQHF	TGTGCCAGCAGTAGGGGGGGGATGGCTCAGCCCCAGCATTTT
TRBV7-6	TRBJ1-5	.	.	CASSLDGPQSGQPQHF	TGTGCCAGCAGCTTAGATGGGCCCCAGTCAGGTCAGCCCCAGCATTTT
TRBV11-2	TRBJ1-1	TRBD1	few	CASSLVGLRGNPEAFF	TGTGCCAGCAGCTTAGTAGGTCTCAGGGGGAACCCTGAAGCTTTCTTT
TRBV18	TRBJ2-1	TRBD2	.	CASSPPGLAGGPDNEQFF	TGTGCCAGCTCACCACCTGGGTTAGCGGGAGGGCCGGACAATGAGCAGTTCTTC